These 21 T cell receptor beta chains came from one sample sequenced in a study of T cells in Graves' hyperthyroidism and ophthalmopathy (dated by TCRdb to 2018 to 2020). Library prep was done by multiplex PCR. Instrument on record: Illumina HiSeq 2000. Amplification of TCR beta CDR3 regions was carried out from RNA transcripts. A first-round RT-PCR of the TCR CDR3 used the HTBI primer set with the Qiagen OneStep RT-PCR kit. TCRdb passed the public sequencing reads through fastp at Q25 and MiXCR, retaining productive beta sequences. CDR3 protein duplicates are merged, each entry listing the most common genes and DNA. This sample lists 94,000 or so distinct CDR3 sequences; just over 50% were detected once. The ten most abundant clones make up roughly 26% of the sample. Input material: blood. Receptors were obtained from a woman in her forties with Graves' hyperthyroidism.

Of note for this clonotype: One junction end disagrees with the germline gene, perhaps due to a read error. This chain joins TRBV5-1 and TRBJ2-7; D is undetermined. Per the germline V gene, CDR1 is SGHRS and CDR2 is YFSETQ. The CDR3 length is 15 residues. CDR3 protein: CASSLDGRTSYEQCF. Written as DNA, the CDR3 is TGCGCCAGCAGCCTGGACGGACGGACCTCTTACGAGCAGTGCTTC.

This clonotype appeared a few times. The missing conserved phenylalanine or tryptophan at the end of this CDR3 makes a read error likely. Because the CDR3's place on the DNA is in doubt, the DNA is left out and the CDR3 is given as listed by TCRdb. The gene calls are TRBV20-1 and TRBJ2-7; the table's D call of TRBD2 was not tested on the DNA. Germline lookup yields CDR1 DFQATT and CDR2 SNEGSKA (reference sequence). Including both end residues, the CDR3 is 9 amino acids long. CDR3 loop: CSASGPETQ.

This clonotype was found a few times. The rearrangement joins TRBV7-9 to TRBJ2-5, with 10 bases identical to TRBD1. This CDR3 is built from 18 residues. Losses at the gene ends were 1 base for V and 5 bases for J; bases not matched to a gene: 13. In germline, CDR1 is SEHNR, CDR2 FQNEAQ (reference sequence). CDR3 bases: TGTGCCAGCAGCTTAGGGGACAGGGGAAGGGACCAGTGGGAGACCCAGTACTTC. Translation gives CASSLGDRGRDQWETQYF. Full variable domain (remainder filled in from reference TRBV7-9 and TRBJ2-5): DTGVSQNPRHKITKRGQNVTFRCDPISEHNRLYWYRQTLGQGPEFLTYFQNEAQLEKSRLLSDRFSAERPKGSFSTLEIQRTEQGDSAMYLCASSLGDRGRDQWETQYFGPGTRLLVL.

The CDR3 spells CASSVGRSSTDTQYF. CDR3 in DNA: TGTGCCAGCAGCGTAGGACGGTCTAGCACAGATACGCAGTATTTT. This chain connects TRBV9 to TRBJ2-3, with unresolved D. CDR1 and CDR2 from the germline V gene are SGDLS and YYNGEE. This CDR3 is built from 15 residues. V was shortened by 0 bases and J by 0 bases, with 8 bases between the two germline ends.

The chain has TRBV10-3 and TRBJ2-3; TRBD2 agrees at 10 bases. Germline-derived CDR1 and CDR2 are ENHRY and SYGVKD. Trimming cost V 0 bases and J 3 bases; bases outside gene matches: 9. The CDR3 is 18 amino acids. The CDR3 region is CAISESGISGRMTDTQYF. The CDR3, as DNA: TGTGCCATCAGTGAGTCTGGGATTAGCGGGAGGATGACAGATACGCAGTATTTT.

In its sample, this clonotype ranks as medium-sized. J is TRBJ2-7 and V is TRBV29-1, with a tentative D call TRBD1 (7 bases). Germline V lookup: CDR1 SQVTM, CDR2 ANQGSEA. The CDR3 is made up of 12 amino acids. V lost 7 bases and J 2 bases, leaving 12 bases between the germline ends. This CDR3 reads CSARDSPYEQYF. In DNA form, the CDR3 reads TGCAGCGCGCGGGACAGTCCCTACGAGCAGTACTTC.

This clonotype was seen more than once but under ten times. The V call is TRBV6-1, the J call TRBJ2-5, with 15 bases that match TRBD2. Losses at the gene ends were 3 bases for V and 13 bases for J; bases not matched to a gene: 6. CDR3 length: 14 amino acids. Germline V lookup: CDR1 MNHNS, CDR2 SASEGT. CDR3 sequence reads: CASSDGLAGGPRYF. The CDR3 DNA follows: TGTGCCAGCAGTGACGGACTAGCGGGAGGGCCCCGGTACTTC.

This rearrangement joins TRBV9 to TRBJ1-1; 8 bases fit TRBD1. The V gene's germline CDR1 is SGDLS and CDR2 YYNGEE. CDR3 length: 16 amino acids. With 3 bases clipped from V and 6 bases from J, the junction kept 13 bases outside the gene matches. CDR3 amino acids: CASSASPGQAWAEAFF. The CDR3 DNA sequence: TGTGCCAGCAGCGCATCACCGGGACAGGCATGGGCTGAAGCTTTCTTT.

For this clonotype: At one end the junction does not follow the germline gene, possibly because of a read error. V is TRBV25-1 and J is TRBJ2-5; 9 bases map to TRBD1. CDR3 length: 14 amino acids. Germline-derived CDR1 and CDR2 are MGHDK and SYGVNS. This CDR3 reads CASTGTGIQETQYF. In DNA, the CDR3 is TGTGCTAGCACCGGGACAGGGATCCAAGAGACCCAGTACTTC.

This clonotype was counted only a few times. The chain combines TRBV20-1 with TRBJ1-3; D ambiguous. Germline lookup yields CDR1 DFQATT and CDR2 SNEGSKA (reference sequence). The V gene lost 0 bases and the J gene lost 2 bases, with 11 bases spanning the gap. This CDR3 comprises 15 residues. CDR3 DNA: TGCAGTGCTAGAGATCCCCAGGCGGCTGGAAACACCATATATTTT. It encodes CSARDPQAAGNTIYF.

Concerning this clonotype: The junction departs from germline at one end; a sequencing error may be responsible. The chain couples TRBV24-1 to TRBJ2-3; 7 nucleotides agree with TRBD2. The germline V gene encodes CDR1 KGHDR and CDR2 SFDVKD. The CDR3 extends over 16 amino acids. This chain's CDR3 is CATSDFGRENEDTRYF. The DNA of the CDR3 is TGTGCCACCAGTGATTTCGGGCGGGAGAATGAGGATACGCGGTATTTT.

About this clonotype itself: No conserved phenylalanine or tryptophan ends this CDR3, so it is likely a read error. The V and J genes are TRBV29-1 and TRBJ2-2, with TRBD1 as a possible D gene (5 bases). V lost 5 bases and J lost 4, with 11 bases in between. The V gene's germline CDR1 is SQVTM and CDR2 ANQGSEA. CDR3 size: 13 residues. The CDR3 sequence is CSVMQGSTGELFS. In DNA form, the CDR3 reads TGCAGCGTTATGCAGGGTAGCACCGGGGAGCTGTTTTCT.

This chain joins TRBV10-3 and TRBJ1-3, with D possibly TRBD1 on 5 matching bases. This CDR3 is 14 amino acids long. Germline V CDR1 and CDR2: ENHRY, SYGVKD. The CDR3 here is CARDGAVTGNTIYF. CDR3 nucleotide sequence: TGTGCTAGAGACGGGGCAGTAACTGGAAACACCATATATTTT.

The chain is built from TRBV19 and TRBJ2-3; D is unclear. Trimming pared 6 bases from V and 4 bases from J, leaving 11 bases between. The CDR3 spans 13 residues. Germline assignment: CDR1 LNHDA and CDR2 SQIVND (reference sequence). CDR3 nucleotides: TGTGCCAGTAGGCGAAGGGTTCCAGATACGCAGTATTTT. It yields the protein CASRRRVPDTQYF. Full variable domain (outside the CDR3, taken from reference TRBV19 and TRBJ2-3): DGGITQSPKYLFRKEGQNVTLSCEQNLNHDAMYWYRQDPGQGLRLIYYSQIVNDFQKGDIAEGYSVSREKKESFPLTVTSAQKNPTAFYLCASRRRVPDTQYFGPGTRLTVL.

Only a few counts were recorded for this clonotype. The CDR3 is CATKASSSGNTIYF. Here the CDR3 DNA reads TGTGCCACCAAAGCTAGTAGTTCTGGAAACACCATATATTTT. The chain joins TRBV10-3 to TRBJ1-3; D is unresolved. Germline CDR1 is ENHRY and CDR2 is SYGVKD. V lost 10 bases, J lost 1 base, and 14 bases lay in between. The CDR3 length is 14 residues.

The V call is TRBV10-3, the J call TRBJ2-7; 7 nucleotides agree with TRBD1. Trimming took 6 bases from V and 2 from J; bases not matched to a gene: 4. This CDR3 comprises 13 residues. In germline, CDR1 is ENHRY, CDR2 SYGVKD. The CDR3 sequence: CAISTGVAYEQYF. Written as DNA, the CDR3 is TGTGCCATCAGCACAGGGGTTGCCTACGAGCAGTACTTC.

This clonotype was seen many times. The rearrangement uses TRBV29-1 and TRBJ2-7; the D gene is possibly TRBD1 (5 bases). CDR1 is SQVTM, CDR2 ANQGSEA, per germline. Trimming pared 3 bases from V and 5 bases from J, leaving 8 bases between. The CDR3 consists of 11 residues. The CDR3 spells CSVESGHEQYF. In DNA form, the CDR3 reads TGCAGCGTTGAGTCAGGGCACGAGCAGTACTTC.

Of note for this clonotype: At one end the junction does not follow the germline gene, possibly because of a read error. The rearrangement uses TRBV7-2 and TRBJ2-2; TRBD1 is a possible D gene (6 bases). Germline loops: CDR1 SGHTA, CDR2 FQGNSA. The CDR3 is 16 residues long. In DNA, the CDR3 is TGCGCCAGCAGCCAAGAGGCGACAGGGAACACCGGGGAGCTGTTTTTT. It codes for CASSQEATGNTGELFF.

This clonotype came up a few times. A clone one base away is much larger, so this may be a read error. The rearrangement uses TRBV19 and TRBJ1-1; a weak D match, TRBD1 (6 bases). Germline V gives CDR1 LNHDA, CDR2 SQIVND (reference sequence). This CDR3 spans 13 amino acids. The CDR3 DNA follows: TGTGCCAGTAGTATAGTGCGGGACACTGGAGCTTTCTTT. Translated, it gives CASSIVRDTGAFF.

The J gene is TRBJ1-5, the V gene TRBV29-1; 7 nucleotides line up with TRBD1. The CDR3 runs to 12 residues. The germline V gene encodes CDR1 SQVTM and CDR2 ANQGSEA. V dropped 6 bases and J dropped 4; count of bases not matched to a gene: 3. The CDR3 spells CSVGDRNQPQHF. The CDR3 bases are TGCAGCGTAGGGGACAGAAATCAGCCCCAGCATTTT. The variable domain in full, completed from reference TRBV29-1 and TRBJ1-5, reads SAVISQKPSRDICQRGTSLTIQCQVDSQVTMMFWYRQQPGQSLTLIATANQGSEATYESGFVIDKFPISRPNLTFSTLTVSNMSPEDSSIYLCSVGDRNQPQHFGDGTRLSIL.

This rearrangement joins TRBV7-9 to TRBJ2-2, with 11 bases that match TRBD1. J gave up 5 bases and V 1 base, and 6 bases lay outside the gene matches. The length of the CDR3 is 17 residues. Germline-derived CDR1 and CDR2 are SEHNR and FQNEAQ (reference sequence). The CDR3, as DNA: TGTGCCAGCAGCTTAGGGGACAGGGGGGGTAGGACCGGGGAGCTGTTTTTT. Translating gives CASSLGDRGGRTGELFF.